This T cell receptor beta chain was recorded in a study of blood T cell repertoires in COVID-19 (dated by TCRdb to the early 2020s). Background for the entire study: Collaborator samples came from the United States, Italy and Spain and covered acute and convalescent phases of COVID-19. The prospective study material was composed of cDNA or gDNA derived from T cells, B-cell-depleted T cells, or PBMCs. Subjects who had been exposed to COVID-19, were actively infected with it, or had recovered from it provided the deeply sampled blood TCRbeta repertoires that made up the dataset. The repertoires were released in a freely available public database intended as a resource for research on the immune response to SARS-CoV-2. The samples were drawn from the first 160 participants of the ongoing ImmuneRACE study and from 950 to 1,500 subjects provided by 6 global collaborators. The sample metadata nearly always contained a de-identified subject ID, COVID-19 status, age in years and sex. Where available, HLA class I and class II types were obtained from metadata supplied by the sample provider rather than from assay-based typing. Overall study results and their limits: Clinical and demographic metadata were provided uncurated, with the amount varying by source and participant.

Remarks on this clone: The clone's antigen remains unknown. No quality values exist for individual bases; no much larger clone is one base distant.

The germline V gene specifies SGHRS as CDR1 and YFSETQ as CDR2. Trimming removed 2 bases from V and 1 base from J, leaving 15 bases between the germline ends. From the cysteine up to the phenylalanine, the CDR3 has a length of 16 residues. The retained sequence is limited to the CDR3, 48 bases, with the frame set at the first base. The collaborating institutions used their own protocols to collect whole blood in K2EDTA tubes. For TCRbeta analysis, collaborator samples were shipped as frozen whole blood, as isolated PBMCs, or as DNA extracted from either sample type. TCRbeta CDR3 regions were amplified from genomic DNA using the immunoSEQ Assay, a bias-controlled multiplex PCR. Per the source publication's procedure: Within the assay, amplification of reference gene primers was used to estimate how many nucleated cells each sample contained. To quantify the absolute abundance of each unique TCRbeta CDR3 rearrangement, sequence reads were collapsed and filtered. Productive Simpson clonality was computed per sample as the square root of Simpson's diversity index over productive rearrangements. TCRdb holds this immuneACCESS table with in-frame rearrangements only. Some clones are missing; in checked studies, unresolved V genes explain under half, and the rest has no known cause. V and J calls and clone size are given by that table; D and trimming were obtained from the DNA. Counted in this sample were 130,000 or so clones; about 86% of them appeared once. The ten largest clones capture around 8.2% of the sample.

The material sequenced was peripheral blood. The chain is assembled from TRBV5-1 and TRBJ1-1; tentative D gene TRBD1, with 5 bases matching. The source of this sequence is a woman aged 60 to 75 with acute or convalescent COVID-19. The CDR3 sequence is CASSFEARGWNTEAFF. The DNA reads as follows: TGCGCCAGCAGCTTCGAGGCGCGGGGCTGGAACACTGAAGCTTTCTTT.